The entry below gives a single T cell receptor beta chain sequence along with its context. This entry belongs to a study of regulatory T cells in long-lasting Graves disease. Arm-PCR with iRepertoire HTBI primers amplified the CDR3 regions for these TCR beta libraries. TCRdb independently ran MiXCR on the multiplex PCR reads; one entry per CDR3 protein. The sample has 450,000 to 500,000 distinct CDR3 sequences, around 16% seen once; the top ten hold 9% to 15%. The CDR3 length is 16 residues. With 6 bases clipped from V and 10 bases from J, the junction kept 13 bases outside the gene matches. Germline CDR1 is SEHNR and CDR2 is FQNEAQ (reference sequence). Documented time point: newly diagnosed GD, antithyroid drugs for less than 3 months. After RNA was extracted from PBMCs, the TCR library was made from it. Patients with Graves' disease were diagnosed by American Thyroid Association guidelines. The same data also went into a second study, on T cells in Graves' hyperthyroidism and ophthalmopathy. That report adds: First-round RT-PCR targeting the TCR CDR3 was performed with the HTBI primer set. Blood held most thyroid clonotypes expanded above 0.001 frequency. The model predicted ophthalmopathy a median approximately 6.3 months before onset.

This TCR was recovered from a man aged 40-55 years with Graves disease. The sequenced sample was peripheral blood mononuclear cells (PBMCs), obtained at new diagnosis, from a patient treated with antithyroid drugs. The chain recombines TRBV7-9 with TRBJ2-3; 13 nucleotides agree with TRBD2. The CDR3 nucleotides read TGTGCCAGCAGTTTTACTAGCGGGAGGGCCCGGTCCCCGCAGTATTTT. This sequence encodes CASSFTSGRARSPQYF.